The source of this T cell receptor beta chain is a study of radiotherapy plus CTLA-4 blockade in lung cancer. General study points: With interferon-beta, early dynamics of blood T cell clones were reported to best predict response. Radiotherapy plus ipilimumab was followed by expansion in blood of tumor-derived TCR clones.

This table comes from immunoSEQ multiplex PCR, and its TCRdb copy is limited to in-frame clones, with some not included. The sample lists 62,000 or so clones, roughly 85% occurring once. For this clone: As yet, its antigen is unknown.

V lost 5 bases and J 5 bases, leaving 12 bases between the germline ends. Per germline, CDR1 SGHNT and CDR2 YENEEA. The CDR3 contains 13 residues. The V call is TRBV11-3, the J call TRBJ2-5, with D possibly TRBD2 on 6 matching bases. This clonotype was sampled from a human donor with non-small cell lung cancer who had a complete response to radiotherapy plus ipilimumab. The sequencing here drew on peripheral blood, taken from a patient treated with radiotherapy plus ipilimumab. CDR3 residues: CASSPGSRETQYF. CDR3 DNA: TGTGCCAGCAGCCCCGGGAGTCGGGAGACCCAGTACTTC.